This T cell receptor (beta chain) was captured in a study of blood T cell repertoires in COVID-19. Study-wide context: PBMCs, B-cell-depleted T cells, or T cells provided the cDNA or gDNA that made up the material.

This clone has a single count. TCRdb's table, derived via immunoSEQ multiplex PCR, lists solely in-frame clones and lacks some. This sample has 350,000 to 400,000 clones; more than 80% occur once, and the top ten carry approximately 3%. The germline CDR1 and CDR2 sequences are SGDLS and YYNGEE. Trimming removed 0 bases at V and 4 bases at J, with 8 bases between. The length of the CDR3 is 15 residues. The clonotype originates from a woman younger than 45 with COVID-19, enrolled during active disease. The material sequenced was peripheral blood. The rearrangement uses TRBV9 and TRBJ2-6; tentative D call: TRBD1 (5 bases). The DNA for the CDR3 is TGTGCCAGCAGCGTAGGGGGCTCCGGGGCCAACGTCCTGACTTTC. Its protein is CASSVGGSGANVLTF.